The source of this T cell receptor beta chain is a study of human T cells and chemical hapten exposure. Across the whole study: Scalp application of diphenylcyclopropenone was performed weekly in patients across the entire approximately 24-week study. Patch tests of 0.01% DPC on the upper back were read at 6 days.

CDR3 size: 15 residues. V lost 0 bases and J 1 base, leaving 10 bases between the germline ends. The V gene's germline CDR1 is SGDLS and CDR2 YYNGEE. This clonotype was observed at least ten times. TCRdb reanalysed the RACE reads using MiXCR and keeps one entry per CDR3 protein. This sample carries 85,000 to 100,000 distinct CDR3 sequences, under 14% of them seen once, and the ten largest clones take under 4%. Time point defined: pre-sensitization, week 0. The treatment: therapeutic diphenylcyclopropenone sensitization with weekly scalp DPC. The sequencing used whole blood, collected in connection with sensitization to the hapten diphenylcyclopropenone (DPC). The source of this sequence is an older woman with alopecia areata. Some clones in this sample may be carry-over from other donors' samples. The chain couples TRBV9 to TRBJ1-1; D call uncertain. CDR3 coding DNA: TGTGCCAGCAGCGTAGCTCTAGGACCGAACACTGAAGCTTTCTTT. Translated, it gives CASSVALGPNTEAFF.